Given below is one TCR beta chain in context. Antigen unknown. Pools of viral peptides were used by the ViraFEST assay to expand antigen-specific CD4+ T cells ahead of sequencing. Researchers isolated CD4+ T cells once approximately eleven days of culture had elapsed. Each vaccine recipient was nucleocapsid antibody negative and had no prior SARS-CoV-2 infection. PBMC were cultured at around 2 million per well with about 10 IU/ml IL-2 and around 10 ug/ml peptides. Profiling relied on immunoSEQ multiplex PCR, and the TCRdb table lists in-frame clones only, not all of them. The table lists roughly 41,000 clones, 66% of them singletons. The CDR3 loop spans 13 amino acids. Germline V gives CDR1 KGHSH, CDR2 LQKENI. With 2 bases removed from V and 0 bases from J, the gap between germline ends came to 4 bases. The sample belongs to a study of vaccination effects on CD4 cells after COVID-19.

The sample was CD4+ T cells from PBMCs cultured with HCoV-OC43 spike peptides, taken before COVID-19 vaccination. Subset described: HCoV-OC43 spike overlapping peptide pool stimulation. The V call is TRBV18, the J call TRBJ2-5; D call uncertain. The receptor was isolated from a human donor who received a COVID-19 vaccine. The CDR3 DNA sequence: TGTGCCAGCTCACCAGGGAACCAAGAGACCCAGTACTTC. This gives the protein CASSPGNQETQYF.